The TCR beta chain under discussion was sequenced for a study of cytomegalovirus exposure and HLA in healthy donors. The CDR3 runs 14 residues. Trimming removed 8 bases from V and 0 bases from J, with 13 bases in between. Per the germline V gene, CDR1 is MNHNS and CDR2 is SASEGT. PCR was performed using 60 Vbeta and 13 Jbeta primers. TCRdb's copy holds only in-frame clones and misses some; the assay was immunoSEQ multiplex PCR. The sample totals under 70,000 clones. This clonotype was sampled from a woman in her twenties or thirties in good health and CMV-seropositive. Sequences were obtained from PBMCs. V is TRBV6-1 and J is TRBJ1-1, with a tentative D call TRBD1 (6 bases). CDR3 loop: CASGAGVVNTEAFF. CDR3 DNA sequence: TGTGCCAGCGGGGCAGGGGTAGTGAACACTGAAGCTTTCTTT.